This TCR beta chain was obtained from a study of T cells in narcolepsy. Libraries were prepared by immunoSEQ multiplex PCR; TCRdb keeps only in-frame clonotypes and omits some of them. The sample carries fewer than 40,000 clones, around four fifths recorded once. This TCR was recovered from a human donor with narcolepsy. Specimen: CD45RA- memory CD4+ T cells from PBMCs.

The CDR3 DNA sequence: TGTGCCAGCAGCAGACAGGGGAATCAGCCCCAGCATTTT. As protein: CASSRQGNQPQHF. The genes are TRBV14 and TRBJ1-5; 8 bases agree with TRBD1. In germline, CDR1 is SGHDN, CDR2 FVKESK. Trimming at V came to 5 bases and at J to 4 bases, leaving 1 base not matched to a gene. The CDR3 totals 13 residues. Variable domain in full (rest from reference TRBV14 and TRBJ1-5): EAGVTQFPSHSVIEKGQTVTLRCDPISGHDNLYWYRRVMGKEIKFLLHFVKESKQDESGMPNNRFLAERTGGTYSTLKVQPAELEDSGVYFCASSRQGNQPQHFGDGTRLSIL.